These 24 T cell receptor beta chains share one sample of origin, sequenced in a study of blood T cell repertoires in COVID-19. Data came from immunoSEQ multiplex PCR; TCRdb stores just in-frame clones and leaves some out. This table holds about 200,000 clones, roughly nine tenths found once. The sample comprised peripheral blood. These TCRs come from a woman between 45 and 60 years old with acute or convalescent COVID-19.

The chain combines TRBV18 with TRBJ1-5, with a weak D call TRBD1 (6 bases). Germline assignment: CDR1 KGHSH and CDR2 LQKENI. V was trimmed by 2 bases and J by 1 base, leaving 9 bases between them. This CDR3 is 15 amino acids long. The CDR3 DNA reads as TGTGCCAGCTCACCAGGTAGGGGGAGCAATCAGCCCCAGCATTTT. This sequence encodes CASSPGRGSNQPQHF.

This chain joins TRBV7-2 and TRBJ2-7, with D maybe TRBD2 (6 bases). Trimming took off 1 base at V and 2 bases at J, with 6 bases between the two ends. CDR1 and CDR2 (germline): SGHTA, FQGNSA. This CDR3 comprises 13 residues. The chain's CDR3 is CASSLGTTYEQYF. The DNA of the CDR3 is TGTGCCAGCAGCTTAGGGACTACCTACGAGCAGTACTTC.

The V call is TRBV11-3, the J call TRBJ2-2; D perhaps matches TRBD2 (6 bases). The CDR3 has 15 amino acids. Looked up from germline, CDR1 is SGHNT and CDR2 is YENEEA. The V gene lost 5 bases and the J gene lost 8 bases, with 18 bases spanning the gap. CDR3 sequence reads: CASSNPGGPTGELFF. The CDR3 DNA reads TGTGCCAGCAGCAACCCCGGGGGACCCACGGGGGAGCTGTTTTTT.

This rearrangement joins TRBV7-3 to TRBJ2-7; possible D gene TRBD1, 6 bases. The CDR3 is made up of 13 amino acids. Trimming cost V 1 base and J 4 bases, with 8 bases left between them. CDR1 is SGHTA and CDR2 is FQGTGA in the germline V gene. CDR3 sequence reads: CASSLNRDYEQYF. The CDR3 DNA sequence: TGTGCCAGCAGCTTAAACAGGGATTACGAGCAGTACTTC.

The chain carries TRBV6-5 and TRBJ1-1; TRBD1 might be the D (6 bases). Trimming left V 0 bases short and J 1 base short, with 9 bases between. The CDR3 runs 15 residues. Germline loops: CDR1 MNHEY, CDR2 SVGAGI. The CDR3 DNA reads as TGTGCCAGCAGTTACTCTGGGGGCGCGAACACTGAAGCTTTCTTT. Its protein product is CASSYSGGANTEAFF.

The chain uses TRBV30 and TRBJ2-6; 9 bases fit TRBD1. CDR3 length equals 15 residues. After removal of 5 bases from V and 2 bases from J, the junction contained 4 bases not matched to a gene. CDR1 is GTSNPN and CDR2 is SVGIG in the germline V gene (reference sequence). In DNA form, the CDR3 reads TGTGCCTGGCTCGGGACAGGGACTGGGGCCAACGTCCTGACTTTC. Translating it yields CAWLGTGTGANVLTF.

V gene TRBV5-1 combines with J gene TRBJ2-3, with 7 bases aligning to TRBD2. There are 15 residues in the CDR3. CDR1 and CDR2 (germline): SGHRS, YFSETQ. J gave up 0 bases and V 0 bases, and 1 base lay outside the gene matches. The CDR3 protein is CASSLGEGSTDTQYF. The CDR3 DNA sequence: TGCGCCAGCAGCTTGGGGGAGGGCAGCACAGATACGCAGTATTTT.

The sample holds a few counts of this clone. The J gene is TRBJ2-3, the V gene TRBV2; D gene ambiguous. Trimming took 8 bases from V and 1 from J, leaving 10 bases between them. The CDR3 runs 13 residues. CDR1 is SNHLY, CDR2 FYNNEI, per germline. CDR3 in DNA: TGTGCCAGCGTGTTCCCGGGCACAGATACGCAGTATTTT. This encodes CASVFPGTDTQYF.

J is TRBJ1-5 and V is TRBV29-1, with no clear D. V was clipped by 7 bases and J by 5 bases, with 15 bases between them. The CDR3 is made up of 13 amino acids. Germline V gives CDR1 SQVTM, CDR2 ANQGSEA. CDR3 nucleotide sequence: TGCAGCGCTCTGGCGGGTAGGGATCAGCCCCAGCATTTT. Its translation is CSALAGRDQPQHF.

V usage is TRBV4-3 and J usage is TRBJ1-6; 7 bases are a match to TRBD1. Trimming at V came to 1 base and at J to 7 bases, leaving 10 bases not matched to a gene. The CDR3 sequence is 17 residues long. Germline lookup yields CDR1 LGHNA and CDR2 YSLEER. This CDR3 is CASSQGGVGGFNSPLHF. In DNA, the CDR3 is TGCGCCAGCAGCCAAGGGGGGGTAGGGGGCTTCAATTCACCCCTCCACTTT.

This chain joins TRBV21-1 and TRBJ1-1. TRBV21-1 is flagged as a pseudogene. This CDR3 region has 9 residues. The CDR3 loop reads CASSQRAFF. CDR3 nucleotide sequence: TGTGCCAGCAGCCAGAGGGCTTTCTTT.

The chain recombines TRBV21-1 with TRBJ1-5; the DNA was not compared with TRBD1, the D call given in the table. TRBV21-1 represents a pseudogene. The CDR3 totals 18 residues. CDR3 nucleotide sequence: TGTGCCAGCAGCAGCTCGGGACAGAGCTTCGTGGGGAATCAGCCCCAGCATTTT. Translation: CASSSSGQSFVGNQPQHF.

The V gene is TRBV7-2, the J gene TRBJ2-5; 10 bases align to TRBD1. V lost 3 bases to trimming and J lost 5 bases; unmatched junction nucleotides: 6. The V gene's germline CDR1 is SGHTA and CDR2 FQGNSA. The CDR3 length is 15 residues. CDR3 in DNA: TGTGCCAGCAGCTTGGACAGGGGGAGAATCGAGACCCAGTACTTC. Translating gives CASSLDRGRIETQYF.

The chain recombines TRBV5-8 with TRBJ1-6; 10 nucleotides line up with TRBD1. From germline, CDR1 is SGHTS and CDR2 YDEGEE. V dropped 4 bases and J dropped 6; count of bases not matched to a gene: 7. This CDR3 region has 16 residues. CDR3 bases: TGTGCCAGCAGCCCCCCGGGACAGGGGAGTAATTCACCCCTCCACTTT. It specifies CASSPPGQGSNSPLHF.

In this sample, this clone turned up a few times. The chain couples TRBV5-5 to TRBJ1-2; 8 positions agree with TRBD1. The trim removed 1 base at V and 5 bases at J, leaving 7 bases unmatched. Per germline, CDR1 SGHKS and CDR2 YYEKEE (reference sequence). The CDR3 sequence is 15 residues long. In nucleotides, the CDR3 is TGTGCCAGCAGCTTGTCATGGCAGGGGGCATATGGCTACACCTTC. Protein: CASSLSWQGAYGYTF.

This chain connects TRBV7-2 to TRBJ1-4, with D possibly matching TRBD1 (5 bases). The CDR3 extends over 14 amino acids. Germline V lookup: CDR1 SGHTA, CDR2 FQGNSA. V lost 1 base, J lost 6 bases, and 9 bases lay in between. CDR3 protein: CASSLVRGYEKLFF. DNA of the CDR3: TGTGCCAGCAGCTTAGTAAGGGGTTATGAAAAACTGTTTTTT.

This sequence joins TRBV9 and TRBJ1-1; 7 bases agree with TRBD1. CDR1 and CDR2 from the germline V gene are SGDLS and YYNGEE. The V segment lost 3 bases and the J segment 5 bases; nucleotides outside the gene matches: 16. This CDR3 has 17 residues. The CDR3 protein is CASSDARGAGGLTEAFF. The CDR3 bases are TGTGCCAGCAGCGACGCTCGGGGAGCAGGGGGGTTGACTGAAGCTTTCTTT. Filled out from reference TRBV9 and TRBJ1-1, the complete variable domain reads DSGVTQTPKHLITATGQRVTLRCSPRSGDLSVYWYQQSLDQGLQFLIQYYNGEERAKGNILERFSAQQFPDLHSELNLSSLELGDSALYFCASSDARGAGGLTEAFFGQGTRLTVV.

The V call is TRBV27, the J call TRBJ1-2; 9 bases are shared with TRBD1. This CDR3 contains 14 residues. The germline V gene encodes CDR1 MNHEY and CDR2 SMNVEV (reference sequence). Trimming at V came to 5 bases and at J to 4 bases, leaving 5 bases not matched to a gene. This chain's CDR3 is CASSTDRGRYGYTF. CDR3 sequence (DNA): TGTGCCAGCAGTACGGACAGGGGTCGCTATGGCTACACCTTC.

The chain links TRBV11-2 to TRBJ2-7; possible D gene TRBD2, 6 bases. CDR3 length: 15 residues. Germline V CDR1 and CDR2: SGHAT, FQNNGV. Trimming stripped 4 bases from V and 0 bases from J, with 13 bases between. CDR3 nucleotide sequence: TGTGCCAGCAGCTCCCGGGACGGGAGCTCCTACGAGCAGTACTTC. It encodes CASSSRDGSSYEQYF.

This clone was detected a few times. V gene TRBV7-2 combines with J gene TRBJ1-1, with TRBD1 identical over 11 bases. This CDR3 is built from 15 residues. Germline V gene lookup returns CDR1 SGHTA and CDR2 FQGNSA. V lost 7 bases and J lost 4; bases outside the gene matches: 8. CDR3 loop: CASTRSGTGGTEAFF. The CDR3 DNA reads as TGTGCCAGCACCCGATCCGGGACAGGGGGCACTGAAGCTTTCTTT.

This chain connects TRBV30 to TRBJ1-2; D might be TRBD1 (6 bases). The CDR3 totals 12 residues. The V gene lost 5 bases and the J gene lost 4 bases, with 11 bases spanning the gap. Per germline, CDR1 GTSNPN and CDR2 SVGIG (reference sequence). Written as DNA, the CDR3 is TGTGCCTGGGCTAGACAGGCCTATGGCTACACCTTC. Its protein is CAWARQAYGYTF.

The chain uses TRBV19 and TRBJ1-6, with a tentative D call TRBD1 (5 bases). V lost 5 bases to trimming and J lost 8 bases, with 13 bases between them. Germline V lookup: CDR1 LNHDA, CDR2 SQIVND (reference sequence). The CDR3 has 14 residues. The CDR3 DNA sequence: TGTGCCAGTAGTGTCAGGGTCGAAGATTCACCCCTCCACTTT. This encodes CASSVRVEDSPLHF.

The chain joins TRBV5-4 to TRBJ1-3; 7 nucleotides match TRBD1. Germline V gene sequence: CDR1 SGHNT, CDR2 YYREEE (reference sequence). J gave up 2 bases and V 4 bases, and 9 bases lay outside the gene matches. The CDR3 is made up of 16 amino acids. This CDR3 is CASSLDRQNPGNTIYF. The CDR3 DNA follows: TGTGCCAGCAGCCTGGACAGGCAGAACCCTGGAAACACCATATATTTT.

CDR3 amino acids: CASSLVPGGFNEKLFF. CDR3 in DNA: TGTGCCAGCAGCTTGGTTCCAGGGGGGTTTAATGAAAAACTGTTTTTT. This chain connects TRBV5-4 to TRBJ1-4; 7 positions agree with TRBD1. The ends lost 0 bases at V and 4 bases at J; junction bases unmatched: 6. Germline CDR1 and CDR2: SGHNT and YYREEE (reference sequence). This CDR3 has 16 residues.